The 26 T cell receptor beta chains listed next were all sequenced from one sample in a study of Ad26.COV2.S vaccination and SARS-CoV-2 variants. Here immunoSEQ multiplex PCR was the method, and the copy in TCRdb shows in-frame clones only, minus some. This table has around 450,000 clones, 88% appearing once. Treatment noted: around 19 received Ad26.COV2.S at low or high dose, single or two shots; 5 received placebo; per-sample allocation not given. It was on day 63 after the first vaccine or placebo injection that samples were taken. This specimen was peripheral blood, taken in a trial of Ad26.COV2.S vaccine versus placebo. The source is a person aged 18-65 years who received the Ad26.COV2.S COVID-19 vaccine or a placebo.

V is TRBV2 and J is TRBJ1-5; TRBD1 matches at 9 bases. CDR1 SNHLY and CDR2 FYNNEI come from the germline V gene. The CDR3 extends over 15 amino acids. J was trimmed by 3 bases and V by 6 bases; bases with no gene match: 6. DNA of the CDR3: TGTGCCAGCAGCCGGGACAGGGAAATCAATCAGCCCCAGCATTTT. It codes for CASSRDREINQPQHF.

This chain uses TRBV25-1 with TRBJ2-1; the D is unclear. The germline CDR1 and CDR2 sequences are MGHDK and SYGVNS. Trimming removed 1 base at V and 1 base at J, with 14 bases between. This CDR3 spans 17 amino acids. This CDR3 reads CASSEWGRQNSYNEQFF. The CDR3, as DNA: TGTGCCAGCAGTGAATGGGGAAGACAAAATTCCTACAATGAGCAGTTCTTC. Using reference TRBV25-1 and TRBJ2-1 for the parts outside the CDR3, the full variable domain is EADIYQTPRYLVIGTGKKITLECSQTMGHDKMYWYQQDPGMELHLIHYSYGVNSTEKGDLSSESTVSRIRTEHFPLTLESARPSHTSQYLCASSEWGRQNSYNEQFFGPGTRLTVL.

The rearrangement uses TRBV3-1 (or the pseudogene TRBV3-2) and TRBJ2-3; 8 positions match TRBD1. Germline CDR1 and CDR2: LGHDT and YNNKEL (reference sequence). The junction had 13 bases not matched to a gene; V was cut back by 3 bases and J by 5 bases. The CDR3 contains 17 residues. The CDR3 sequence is CASSHHRDRPSEDTQYF. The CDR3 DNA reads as TGTGCCAGCAGCCATCACAGGGACAGGCCCTCGGAAGATACGCAGTATTTT.

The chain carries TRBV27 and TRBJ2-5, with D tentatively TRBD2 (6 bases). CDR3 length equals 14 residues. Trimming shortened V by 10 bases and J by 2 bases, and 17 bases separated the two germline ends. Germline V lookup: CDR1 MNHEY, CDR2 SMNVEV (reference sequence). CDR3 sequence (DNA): TGTGCCACTCGGAGGGGATCGGAACAAGAGACCCAGTACTTC. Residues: CATRRGSEQETQYF.

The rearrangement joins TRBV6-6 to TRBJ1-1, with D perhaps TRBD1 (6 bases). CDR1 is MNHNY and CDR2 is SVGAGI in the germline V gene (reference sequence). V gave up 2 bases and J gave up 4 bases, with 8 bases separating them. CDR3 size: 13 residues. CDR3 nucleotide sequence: TGTGCCAGCAGTTACGAGGGGGTCACTGAAGCTTTCTTT. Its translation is CASSYEGVTEAFF.

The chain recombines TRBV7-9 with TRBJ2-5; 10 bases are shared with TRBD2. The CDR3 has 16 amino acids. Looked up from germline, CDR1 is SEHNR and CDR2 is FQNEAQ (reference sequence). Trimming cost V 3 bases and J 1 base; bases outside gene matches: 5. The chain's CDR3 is CASSFSLAGIQETQYF. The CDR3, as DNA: TGTGCCAGCAGCTTTTCACTAGCGGGGATCCAAGAGACCCAGTACTTC.

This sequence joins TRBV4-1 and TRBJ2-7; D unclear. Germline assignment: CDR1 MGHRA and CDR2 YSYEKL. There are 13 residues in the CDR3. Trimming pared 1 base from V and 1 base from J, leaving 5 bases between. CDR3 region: CASSQGRSYEQYF. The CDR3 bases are TGCGCCAGCAGCCAAGGCAGGTCCTACGAGCAGTACTTC.

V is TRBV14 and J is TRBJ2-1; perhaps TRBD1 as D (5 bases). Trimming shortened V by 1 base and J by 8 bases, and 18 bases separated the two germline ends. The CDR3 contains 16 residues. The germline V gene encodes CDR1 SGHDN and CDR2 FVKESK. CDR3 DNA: TGTGCCAGCAGCCAAGGAACAAGTGTCAGGGTCTATGAGCAGTTCTTC. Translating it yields CASSQGTSVRVYEQFF.

CDR3 coding DNA: TGTGCCAGCACAGGGAAGAGCCTGTCACCCCTCCACTTT. Translated, it gives CASTGKSLSPLHF. The V and J genes are TRBV21-1 and TRBJ1-6; the table's D call, TRBD1, has no DNA check behind it. TRBV21-1 is termed a pseudogene. This CDR3 has 13 amino acids.

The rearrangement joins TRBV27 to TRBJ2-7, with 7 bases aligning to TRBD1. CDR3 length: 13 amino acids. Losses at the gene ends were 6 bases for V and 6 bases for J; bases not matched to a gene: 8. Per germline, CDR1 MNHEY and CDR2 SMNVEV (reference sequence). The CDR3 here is CASRETGFGEQYF. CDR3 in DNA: TGTGCCAGCAGGGAGACAGGGTTTGGCGAGCAGTACTTC.

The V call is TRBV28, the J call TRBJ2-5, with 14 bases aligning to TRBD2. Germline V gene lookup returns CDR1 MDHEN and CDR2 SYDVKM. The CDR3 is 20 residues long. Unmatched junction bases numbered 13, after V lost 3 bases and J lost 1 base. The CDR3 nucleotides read TGTGCCAGCAGTTTGGCAGGTCCGACTAGCGGGGGGGTTATCCAAGAGACCCAGTACTTC. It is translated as CASSLAGPTSGGVIQETQYF.

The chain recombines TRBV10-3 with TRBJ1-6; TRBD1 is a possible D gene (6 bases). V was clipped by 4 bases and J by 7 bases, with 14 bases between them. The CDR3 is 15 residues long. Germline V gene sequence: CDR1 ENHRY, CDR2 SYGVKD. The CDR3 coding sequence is TGTGCCATCAGTGGGACACAGGGAGGCAATTCACCCCTCCACTTT. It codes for CAISGTQGGNSPLHF.

The CDR3 DNA follows: TGCGCCAGCAGCCAATTCGGGGGGCCGGCCAGAGAGACCCAGTACTTC. The encoded protein is CASSQFGGPARETQYF. The V gene is TRBV4-1, the J gene TRBJ2-5; D is possibly TRBD2 (7 bases). In germline, CDR1 is MGHRA, CDR2 YSYEKL. Between the trimmed V and J ends, which lost 2 bases and 4 bases, there was a span of 17 bases. This CDR3 spans 16 amino acids.

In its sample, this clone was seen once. The CDR3, as DNA: TGCGCCAGCAGCTTGGTGACATCAGGGGCCCAGTACTTC. It yields the protein CASSLVTSGAQYF. V and J are TRBV5-1 and TRBJ2-5, with D possibly being TRBD1 (6 bases). V was shortened by 0 bases and J by 9 bases, with 12 bases between the two germline ends. Germline V gene sequence: CDR1 SGHRS, CDR2 YFSETQ. CDR3 length: 13 residues.

The CDR3 nucleotides read TGTGCCAGCAGCCGAGACAGGGGGCGGGCGGATACGCAGTATTTT. Translated, it gives CASSRDRGRADTQYF. This sequence joins TRBV11-3 and TRBJ2-3; 10 bases match TRBD1. The trim removed 5 bases at V and 6 bases at J, leaving 8 bases unmatched. CDR3 length: 15 amino acids. Germline V gives CDR1 SGHNT, CDR2 YENEEA.

The CDR3 DNA is TGTGCCAGCAGTTTCGGGGGCCTGGAGACCCAGTACTTC. It yields the protein CASSFGGLETQYF. The chain recombines TRBV27 with TRBJ2-5; the D gene could be TRBD1 or TRBD2 (6 bases each). V gave up 3 bases and J gave up 5 bases, with 10 bases separating them. The CDR3 spans 13 residues. In germline, CDR1 is MNHEY, CDR2 SMNVEV (reference sequence).

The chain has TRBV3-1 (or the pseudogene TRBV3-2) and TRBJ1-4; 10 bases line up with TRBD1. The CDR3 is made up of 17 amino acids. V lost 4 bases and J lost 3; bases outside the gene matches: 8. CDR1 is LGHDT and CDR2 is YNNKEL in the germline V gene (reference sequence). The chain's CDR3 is CASSPPIGQGANEKLFF. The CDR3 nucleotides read TGTGCCAGCAGCCCACCTATAGGACAGGGGGCTAATGAAAAACTGTTTTTT.

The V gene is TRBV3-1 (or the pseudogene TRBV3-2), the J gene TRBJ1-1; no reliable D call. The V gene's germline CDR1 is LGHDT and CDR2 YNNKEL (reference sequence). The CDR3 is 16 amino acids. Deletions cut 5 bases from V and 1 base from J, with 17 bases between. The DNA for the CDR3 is TGTGCCAGCAGCTACGCTTCGAGGGATCAGAACACTGAAGCTTTCTTT. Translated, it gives CASSYASRDQNTEAFF.

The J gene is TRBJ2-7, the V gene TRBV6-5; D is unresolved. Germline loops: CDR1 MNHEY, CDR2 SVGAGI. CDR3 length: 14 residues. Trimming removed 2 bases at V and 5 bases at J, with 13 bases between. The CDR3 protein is CASSYAPPPNEQYF. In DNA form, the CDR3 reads TGTGCCAGCAGTTACGCGCCGCCGCCCAACGAGCAGTACTTC.

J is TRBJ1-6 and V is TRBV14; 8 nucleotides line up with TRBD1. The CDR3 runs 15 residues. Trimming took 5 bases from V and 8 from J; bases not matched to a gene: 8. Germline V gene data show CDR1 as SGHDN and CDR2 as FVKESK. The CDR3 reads CASSKFDRGDSPLHF. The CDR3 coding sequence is TGTGCCAGCAGCAAATTCGACAGGGGAGATTCACCCCTCCACTTT.

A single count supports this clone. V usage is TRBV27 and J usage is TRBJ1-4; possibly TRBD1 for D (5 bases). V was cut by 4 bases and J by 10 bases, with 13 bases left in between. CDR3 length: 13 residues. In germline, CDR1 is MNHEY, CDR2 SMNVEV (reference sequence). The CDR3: CASSWAGPVKLFF. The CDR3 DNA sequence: TGTGCCAGCAGTTGGGCGGGGCCCGTAAAACTGTTTTTT.

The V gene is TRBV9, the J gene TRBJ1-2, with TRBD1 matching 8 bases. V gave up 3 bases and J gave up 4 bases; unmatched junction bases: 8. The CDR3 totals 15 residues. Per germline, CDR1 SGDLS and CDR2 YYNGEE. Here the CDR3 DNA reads TGTGCCAGCAGCGACCAGACAGGGGTGATCTATGGCTACACCTTC. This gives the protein CASSDQTGVIYGYTF.

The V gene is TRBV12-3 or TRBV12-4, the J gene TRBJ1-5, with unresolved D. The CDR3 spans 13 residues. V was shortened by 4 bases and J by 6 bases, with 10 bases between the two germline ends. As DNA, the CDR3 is TGTGCCAGCAGTTCGACCTCGGGTCAGCCCCAGCATTTT. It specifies CASSSTSGQPQHF.

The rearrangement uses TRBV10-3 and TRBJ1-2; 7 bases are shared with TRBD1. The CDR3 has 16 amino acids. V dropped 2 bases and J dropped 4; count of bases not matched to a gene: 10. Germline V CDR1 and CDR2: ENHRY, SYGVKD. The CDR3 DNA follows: TGTGCCATCAGTGAGCCGTACGACAGGGTCAGCTATGGCTACACCTTC. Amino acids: CAISEPYDRVSYGYTF.

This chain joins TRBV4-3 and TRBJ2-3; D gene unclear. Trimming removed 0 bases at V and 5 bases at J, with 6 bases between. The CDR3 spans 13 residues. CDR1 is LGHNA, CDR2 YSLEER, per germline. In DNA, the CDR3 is TGCGCCAGCAGCCAAGATTATGGAGATACGCAGTATTTT. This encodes CASSQDYGDTQYF.

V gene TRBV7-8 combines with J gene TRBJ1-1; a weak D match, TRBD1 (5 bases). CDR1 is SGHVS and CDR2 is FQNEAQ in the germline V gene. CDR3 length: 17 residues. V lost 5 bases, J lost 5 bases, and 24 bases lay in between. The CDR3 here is CASSPFPPTAVGTEAFF. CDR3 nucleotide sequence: TGTGCCAGCAGCCCATTCCCCCCGACAGCAGTTGGGACTGAAGCTTTCTTT.